The clone carrying this TCR beta chain showed up just a few times. Its specificity is unknown. Unique molecular identifiers tagged the TCRbeta library. One entry per CDR3 protein results from TCRdb running MiXCR on the PCR reads. The table lists a few hundred thousand distinct CDR3 sequences, around 27% of them singletons. The CDR3 is made up of 13 amino acids. CDR1 and CDR2 (germline): SEHNR, FQNEAQ (reference sequence). Trimming cost V 7 bases and J 1 base; bases outside gene matches: 3. This sample was taken from a study of T-cell reconstitution after alpha-beta-depleted transplantation in children. General study points: The study traced high day-60 TCRbeta diversity in some patients to surviving recipient T cells and thymic progenitors. Reportedly, alpha-beta T cells present about two months post-transplant originated from several hundred expanded clones of graft origin. At the one-year point after transplant, T-cell counts and TCRbeta diversity were found to come mostly from T cells that had been newly produced.

The sequence came from a boy under three years old with Wiskott-Aldrich syndrome, due to receive a stem cell transplant. The gene calls are TRBV7-9 and TRBJ2-7; 8 nucleotides match TRBD1. The sample in question was PBMCs, obtained before TCRalphabeta/CD19-depleted stem cell transplant. The CDR3 protein is CASTDRGSYEQYF. CDR3 in DNA: TGTGCCAGCACCGACAGGGGTTCCTACGAGCAGTACTTC.